Below are 20 T cell receptor beta chains sequenced from a single sample in a study of neurological immune-mediated disorders. TCRdb re-called the 5' RACE reads with MiXCR, one entry per CDR3 protein. This table holds roughly 56,000 distinct CDR3 sequences, roughly an eighth found once. Sequencing used PBMCs. These receptors all come from a man aged 55 to 69 in good health.

This chain joins TRBV7-2 and TRBJ2-3; tentative D call: TRBD2 (6 bases). With 10 bases removed from V and 4 bases from J, the gap between germline ends came to 12 bases. Per germline, CDR1 SGHTA and CDR2 FQGNSA. CDR3 size: 12 residues. The CDR3 DNA sequence: TGTGCCAACAACTCGGGGGCAGATACGCAGTATTTT. Its protein product is CANNSGADTQYF.

This clonotype was counted ten times or more. V is TRBV15 and J is TRBJ2-5; 8 nucleotides match TRBD1. The CDR3 is made up of 15 amino acids. Unmatched junction bases numbered 5, after V lost 0 bases and J lost 5 bases. The V gene's germline CDR1 is LNHNV and CDR2 YYDKDF (reference sequence). CDR3 sequence reads: CATSREGQARETQYF. Here the CDR3 DNA reads TGTGCCACCAGCAGAGAGGGACAGGCCCGGGAGACCCAGTACTTC.

This clonotype was detected many times. The chain couples TRBV27 to TRBJ1-1; D unresolved. The CDR3 is 14 amino acids. The germline CDR1 and CDR2 sequences are MNHEY and SMNVEV (reference sequence). V gave up 10 bases and J gave up 3 bases, with 18 bases separating them. CDR3 bases: TGTGCCACCTGGGGTGAAGGCCGATACACTGAAGCTTTCTTT. Residues: CATWGEGRYTEAFF.

This clonotype was observed at least ten times. V is TRBV12-3 or TRBV12-4 and J is TRBJ1-2; the D is unclear. Trimming left V 4 bases short and J 2 bases short, with 11 bases between. The CDR3 length is 14 residues. The CDR3 protein is CASSSGRSNYGYTF. CDR3 DNA sequence: TGTGCCAGCAGTTCGGGCAGATCAAACTATGGCTACACCTTC.

A note on this clonotype: This may arise from a read error, as a much more abundant clone is one base away. The CDR3 does not close with the conserved phenylalanine or tryptophan, likely indicating a read error. The rearrangement joins TRBV6-5 to TRBJ1-1; D is unresolved. Per germline, CDR1 MNHEY and CDR2 SVGAGI. Trimming took 6 bases from V and 5 from J, leaving 16 bases between them. This CDR3 has 14 residues. CDR3 bases: TGTGCCAGCAGCCTCGACATGGGTTGGACTGAAGCTTTCTTA. The encoded protein is CASSLDMGWTEAFL.

This clonotype appeared many times. V gene TRBV29-1 combines with J gene TRBJ2-7, with 7 bases fitting TRBD1. The germline gives CDR1 SQVTM, CDR2 ANQGSEA. The CDR3 extends over 12 amino acids. V shed 7 bases, J shed 2 bases, and the junction held 5 bases outside the gene matches. CDR3 DNA sequence: TGCAGCGGTTTGACAGGGCCCTACGAGCAGTACTTC. Its protein product is CSGLTGPYEQYF.

This clonotype occurred many times. The rearrangement joins TRBV5-1 to TRBJ2-5, with 7 bases aligning to TRBD1. Looked up from germline, CDR1 is SGHRS and CDR2 is YFSETQ. This CDR3 is 15 amino acids long. Germline trimming cut 2 bases from V and 2 bases from J; bases unmatched to any gene: 6. The CDR3 region has the DNA TGCGCCAGCAGCTTTCTGGGACAGAGTCAAGAGACCCAGTACTTC. Translated: CASSFLGQSQETQYF. The variable domain in full, completed from reference TRBV5-1 and TRBJ2-5, reads KAGVTQTPRYLIKTRGQQVTLSCSPISGHRSVSWYQQTPGQGLQFLFEYFSETQRNKGNFPGRFSGRQFSNSRSEMNVSTLELGDSALYLCASSFLGQSQETQYFGPGTRLLVL.

A few counts support this clonotype. The rearrangement joins TRBV6-5 to TRBJ1-6, with 9 bases fitting TRBD1. CDR1 and CDR2 from the germline V gene are MNHEY and SVGAGI. With V trimmed by 6 bases and J by 10 bases, 4 bases remained unmatched. The length of the CDR3 is 13 residues. CDR3 loop: CASRTGGKSPLHF. DNA for the CDR3: TGTGCCAGCAGAACAGGGGGCAAATCACCCCTCCACTTT.

In its sample, this clonotype was seen many times. The rearrangement links TRBV7-3 to TRBJ2-7; 10 bases fit TRBD1. The CDR3 contains 14 residues. V gave up 6 bases and J gave up 3 bases; unmatched junction bases: 5. Per germline, CDR1 SGHTA and CDR2 FQGTGA. CDR3 residues: CASSRGQGIYEQYF. The CDR3 nucleotides read TGTGCCAGCAGTCGGGGACAGGGGATCTACGAGCAGTACTTC.

This clonotype was seen at least ten times. The CDR3 DNA sequence: TGCAGCGTTGAAGATCGGAGAGGGGTGAACTACGAGCAGTACTTC. Amino acid sequence: CSVEDRRGVNYEQYF. The chain joins TRBV29-1 to TRBJ2-7; the D gene could be TRBD1 or TRBD2 (5 bases each). The CDR3 extends over 15 amino acids. Germline V gene lookup returns CDR1 SQVTM and CDR2 ANQGSEA. The V and J ends lost 0 bases and 3 bases respectively, with 15 bases between them.

This clonotype was counted many times. This sequence joins TRBV14 and TRBJ1-6; D gene unclear. Trimming shortened V by 4 bases and J by 9 bases, and 19 bases separated the two germline ends. The CDR3 is 16 amino acids. Germline CDR1 SGHDN, CDR2 FVKESK. The CDR3 sequence: CASSRRGPVRGSPLHF. The CDR3 DNA sequence: TGTGCCAGCAGCCGAAGAGGGCCAGTGCGAGGTTCACCCCTCCACTTT.

In its sample, this clonotype was seen many times. The chain employs TRBV10-3 and TRBJ1-3, with 9 bases identical to TRBD1. The ends lost 6 bases at V and 14 bases at J; junction bases unmatched: 20. Germline-derived CDR1 and CDR2 are ENHRY and SYGVKD. The CDR3 extends over 16 amino acids. The CDR3 spells CAIRGGWTGASWPLYF. DNA for the CDR3: TGTGCCATCAGAGGAGGTTGGACAGGGGCCTCATGGCCCCTATATTTT.

This clonotype was recorded at least ten times. The rearrangement uses TRBV5-1 and TRBJ2-3, with D possibly matching TRBD2 (5 bases). The CDR3 spans 13 residues. CDR1 and CDR2 (germline): SGHRS, YFSETQ. The V end was cut by 5 bases, the J end by 6 bases, with 13 bases between. CDR3 DNA sequence: TGCGCCAGCAGGGCCCCTAGCTTCGATACGCAGTATTTT. As protein: CASRAPSFDTQYF.

At least ten counts were recorded for this clonotype. This chain uses TRBV12-3 or TRBV12-4 with TRBJ2-2, with D perhaps matching TRBD1 or TRBD2 (6 bases each). The CDR3 is 16 residues long. With 7 bases removed from V and 5 bases from J, the gap between germline ends came to 20 bases. DNA of the CDR3: TGTGCCAGCACTACCCACCCGGGGGCGGCAACCGGGGAGCTGTTTTTT. Translating it yields CASTTHPGAATGELFF.

The table lists this clonotype with many counts. This rearrangement joins TRBV6-1 to TRBJ1-5; 8 nucleotides match TRBD1. Losses at the gene ends were 7 bases for V and 6 bases for J; bases not matched to a gene: 8. This CDR3 is 14 amino acids long. Germline V gene lookup returns CDR1 MNHNS and CDR2 SASEGT. The CDR3 DNA is TGTGCCAGCACAACCTCGGACAGGGCTCAGCCCCAGCATTTT. It is translated as CASTTSDRAQPQHF.

This clonotype has a count of ten or more. The chain links TRBV27 to TRBJ2-7, with D possibly being TRBD1 or TRBD2 (6 bases each). The V gene lost 7 bases and the J gene lost 9 bases, with 16 bases spanning the gap. The length of the CDR3 is 12 residues. CDR1 and CDR2 from the germline V gene are MNHEY and SMNVEV (reference sequence). The CDR3 DNA reads as TGTGCCAGCACTTCCCAAGGGGGGTTGCAGTACTTC. This sequence encodes CASTSQGGLQYF.

This clonotype was counted many times. V and J are TRBV3-1 and TRBJ2-1; 8 bases map to TRBD1. CDR3 length: 15 residues. V was clipped by 4 bases and J by 7 bases; unmatched bases: 9. Germline V lookup: CDR1 LGHDT, CDR2 YNNKEL (reference sequence). In nucleotides, the CDR3 is TGTGCCAGCAGCCTCCGAATAACAGGGGGGAATGAGCAGTTCTTC. Amino acids: CASSLRITGGNEQFF.

The sample holds many counts of this clonotype. The genes are TRBV5-1 and TRBJ2-7, with D possibly TRBD1 on 6 matching bases. V shed 1 base and J shed 5 bases, with 13 bases lying between them. Germline V gives CDR1 SGHRS, CDR2 YFSETQ. The length of the CDR3 is 14 residues. CDR3 residues: CASSLFRGDDEQYF. CDR3 DNA: TGCGCCAGCAGCTTGTTCAGGGGCGACGACGAGCAGTACTTC.

This chain connects TRBV2 to TRBJ2-2; a possible D gene is TRBD2 (6 bases). The germline gives CDR1 SNHLY, CDR2 FYNNEI. The CDR3 extends over 15 amino acids. Trimming removed 5 bases at V and 2 bases at J, with 12 bases between. The CDR3 DNA sequence: TGTGCCAGCAGTTGCGGACTAATCAACACCGGGGAGCTGTTTTTT. The encoded protein is CASSCGLINTGELFF.

At least ten counts were recorded for this clonotype. The chain has TRBV19 and TRBJ2-5; a possible D gene is TRBD1 (6 bases). V lost 5 bases and J 2 bases, leaving 15 bases between the germline ends. Germline lookup yields CDR1 LNHDA and CDR2 SQIVND (reference sequence). The CDR3 sequence is 15 residues long. CDR3 amino acids: CASSFSGTKQETQYF. For the CDR3, the DNA is TGTGCCAGTAGTTTCTCCGGGACAAAACAAGAGACCCAGTACTTC.